This TCR beta chain was captured by sequencing in a study of blood T cells in healthy people across ages. Study information: With template switching, about one barcoded beta molecule was captured per two T cells. The study, taken as a whole, reports: Age showed a roughly linear inverse relationship with TCR beta diversity per million T cells.

With V trimmed by 10 bases and J by 5 bases, 15 bases remained unmatched. From germline, CDR1 is SNHLY and CDR2 FYNNEI. This CDR3 is built from 17 residues. Combining a sample-barcoded 5' primer with a J-beta primer mix, a second PCR ran for 7 to 11 cycles. Each TCR beta cDNA got a 12-nucleotide random molecular identifier. TCRdb re-called the 5' RACE reads with MiXCR, one entry per CDR3 protein. The sample has about 1.6 million distinct CDR3 sequences, about 35% seen once; the top ten hold 10% to 12%. In the case of this clonotype: Its antigen is undetermined.

Specimen: blood. J is TRBJ2-5 and V is TRBV2; 14 bases align to TRBD2. The TCR comes from a woman between 25 and 40 years old in good health. CDR3 region: CATYGLAGGAVWETQYF. Written as DNA, the CDR3 is TGTGCCACCTATGGACTAGCGGGAGGCGCGGTCTGGGAGACCCAGTACTTC.